A selection of T cell receptor beta chains follows, all from one sample in a study of T cell changes during pregnancy in multiple sclerosis. The method was immunoSEQ multiplex PCR; TCRdb's version includes in-frame clones alone and lacks a portion of them. Of under 85,000 clones detected, 80% to 95% appear once; the ten largest clones hold approximately 0.47%. The specimen comprised CD4+ T cells from peripheral blood mononuclear cells, sampled in the second trimester of pregnancy. Every receptor here comes from a female donor with multiple sclerosis, enrolled in a pregnancy study. Each CDR3 is given with its conserved first and last residue. A D gene is named only where the DNA matches it firmly. Clone sizes are given selectively: once, few, many, or a class where the clone is expanded.

>NA|TRBV29-1|TRBJ1-1|NA
TGCAGCGTTGCGCGATCCCAGGAAACTGAAGCTTTCTTT
CSVARSQETEAFF
>TRBD2|TRBV5-1|TRBJ2-1|once
TGCGCCAGCAGCTCCCGGGACTATCCACTCATGCTGACTGGCAATGAGCAGTTCTTC
CASSSRDYPLMLTGNEQFF
>NA|TRBV10-3|TRBJ1-6|NA
TGTGCCATCAGTGTAACAGGGAGCTCCTATAATTCACCCCTCCACTTT
CAISVTGSSYNSPLHF
>TRBD2|TRBV7-9|TRBJ2-1|once
TGTGCCCTAACACTTCTCGGCACCGGGGGAGGGCCAATCAATGAGCAGTTCTTC
CALTLLGTGGGPINEQFF
>TRBD1|TRBV27|TRBJ1-5|NA
TGTGCCAGCAGTTTAAGGGGACAGATTCAGCCCCAGCATTTT
CASSLRGQIQPQHF
>NA|TRBV6-1|TRBJ1-5|NA
TGTGCCAGCAGCGGGGGGGATCATAGCAATCAGCCCCAGCATTTT
CASSGGDHSNQPQHF
>TRBD2|TRBV2|TRBJ2-1|NA
TGTGCCAGCATTCGGACTAGCGGGATCTACAATGAGCAGTTCTTC
CASIRTSGIYNEQFF
>TRBD2|TRBV15|TRBJ2-1|NA
TGTGCCACCAGCAGAGGGCGGGAGTGGGATGAGCAGTTCTTC
CATSRGREWDEQFF
>TRBD2|TRBV7-3|TRBJ2-3|NA
TGTGCCAGCAGCTTCACTTCTCCAGGACTAGCCGGGGGAGATACGCAGTATTTT
CASSFTSPGLAGGDTQYF
>NA|TRBV28|TRBJ1-1|NA
TGTGCCAGCAGTTTGAGTTACAGGGCTGCTGAAGCTTTCTTT
CASSLSYRAAEAFF
>TRBD1|TRBV6-5|TRBJ1-6|NA
TGTGCCAGCAGTTACTCGGGACAGGGAAATTCACCCCTCCACTTT
CASSYSGQGNSPLHF
>NA|TRBV7-3|TRBJ2-1|NA
TGTGCCAGCAGCTTCTACAGGGCTGATGAGCAGTTCTTC
CASSFYRADEQFF
>TRBD1|TRBV18|TRBJ1-1|NA
TGTGCCAGCTCACCCCTCCAGGGGGGCACTGAAGCTTTCTTT
CASSPLQGGTEAFF
>NA|TRBV10-3|TRBJ1-1|NA
TGTGCCATCACAGGTTCTGAGAACACTGAAGCTTTCTTT
CAITGSENTEAFF
>TRBD2|TRBV5-1|TRBJ2-3|NA
TGCGCCAGCAGTCCTGGGGGGGGCACAGATACGCAGTATTTT
CASSPGGGTDTQYF
>NA|TRBV27|TRBJ2-5|NA
TGTGCCAGCAGTTTCGCCCCCACGGGAGAGACCCAGTACTTC
CASSFAPTGETQYF
>TRBD1|TRBV5-1|TRBJ1-1|NA
TGCGCCAGCAGCATCGACAGGGGTAGGTTTTGGGTAGCTTTCTTT
CASSIDRGRFWVAFF
>NA|TRBV6-5|TRBJ2-1|NA
TGTGCCAGCAGCTACCTTCCAGGGACAAAGCGCAATGAGCAGTTCTTC
CASSYLPGTKRNEQFF
>NA|TRBV7-7|TRBJ1-1|NA
TGTGCCAGCAGCCCCAGCGCCGACAGTACTGAAGCTTTCTTT
CASSPSADSTEAFF
>TRBD2|TRBV7-9|TRBJ2-3|NA
TGTGCCAGCAGCTTAGGGGAGGCGGGAGATGCAGATACGCAGTATTTT
CASSLGEAGDADTQYF
>NA|TRBV11-2|TRBJ2-1|NA
TGTGCCAGCAGTCCCCTGGTTCAGTACAATGAGCAGTTCTTC
CASSPLVQYNEQFF
>NA|TRBV2|TRBJ1-5|once
TGTGCCAGCAGTGAAGGGGGGGGTCCGAGGCAGCCCCAGCATTTT
CASSEGGGPRQPQHF